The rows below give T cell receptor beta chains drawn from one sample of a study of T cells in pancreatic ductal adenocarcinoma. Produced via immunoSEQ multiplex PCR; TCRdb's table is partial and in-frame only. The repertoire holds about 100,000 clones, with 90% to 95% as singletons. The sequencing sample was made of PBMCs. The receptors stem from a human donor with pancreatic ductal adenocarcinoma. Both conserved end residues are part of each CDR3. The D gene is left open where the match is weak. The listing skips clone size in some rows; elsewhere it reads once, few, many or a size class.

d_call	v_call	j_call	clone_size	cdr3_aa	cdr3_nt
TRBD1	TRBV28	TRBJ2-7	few	CASSSASGTGEQYF	TGTGCCAGCAGTTCCGCCTCCGGGACAGGGGAGCAGTACTTC
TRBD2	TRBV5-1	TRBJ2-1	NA	CASMPAGLAGYNEQFF	TGCGCCAGCATGCCGGCGGGACTAGCGGGTTACAATGAGCAGTTCTTC
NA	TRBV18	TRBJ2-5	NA	CASSPVNNRETQYF	TGTGCCAGCTCACCAGTGAACAATCGTGAGACCCAGTACTTC
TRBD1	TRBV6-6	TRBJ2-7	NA	CASSRQGANSYEQYF	TGTGCCAGCAGTCGACAGGGGGCTAACTCCTACGAGCAGTACTTC
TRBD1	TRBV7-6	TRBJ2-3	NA	CASSSPRQGSVPDTQYF	TGTGCCAGCAGCAGCCCCAGACAGGGTAGTGTGCCAGATACGCAGTATTTT
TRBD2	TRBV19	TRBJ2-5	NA	CASSMTSGTETQYF	TGTGCCAGTAGTATGACTAGCGGGACAGAGACCCAGTACTTC
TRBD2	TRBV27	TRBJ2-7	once	CASSYSGSTYEQYF	TGTGCCAGCAGTTATAGCGGGAGTACGTACGAGCAGTACTTC
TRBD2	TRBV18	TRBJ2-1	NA	CASSLTISGSMYNEQFF	TGTGCCAGCTCACTTACCATTAGCGGGAGCATGTACAATGAGCAGTTCTTC
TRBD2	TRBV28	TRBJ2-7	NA	CASREGGSYEQYF	TGTGCCAGCCGGGAGGGCGGCAGCTACGAGCAGTACTTC
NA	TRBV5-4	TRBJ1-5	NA	CASSLPTGHRNQPQHF	TGTGCCAGCAGCTTGCCGACAGGCCATCGCAATCAGCCCCAGCATTTT
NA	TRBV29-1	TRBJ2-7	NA	CSVAAEGRYEQYF	TGCAGCGTTGCCGCGGAGGGCCGCTACGAGCAGTACTTC
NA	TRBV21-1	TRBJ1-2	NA	CASSKVKGQGSGYTF	TGTGCCAGCAGCAAAGTAAAGGGACAGGGAAGTGGCTACACCTTC
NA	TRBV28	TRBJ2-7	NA	CASSSYYEQYF	TGTGCCAGCAGTTCCTACTACGAGCAGTACTTC
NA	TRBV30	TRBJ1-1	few	CAWSVIQGAEAFF	TGTGCCTGGAGTGTAATACAGGGCGCTGAAGCTTTCTTT
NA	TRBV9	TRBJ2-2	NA	CASSVGTSNTGELFF	TGTGCCAGCAGCGTAGGGACATCCAACACCGGGGAGCTGTTTTTT
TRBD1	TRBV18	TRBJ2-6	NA	CASSPRGPDRSGANVLTF	TGTGCCAGCTCACCTCGGGGCCCGGACAGGTCTGGGGCCAACGTCCTGACTTTC
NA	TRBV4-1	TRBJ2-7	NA	CASSQGVATGIIVYEQYF	TGCGCCAGCAGCCAAGGCGTGGCAACAGGAATAATAGTCTACGAGCAGTACTTC
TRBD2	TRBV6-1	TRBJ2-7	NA	CASSSGMWAYEQYF	TGTGCCAGCAGTAGCGGGATGTGGGCATACGAGCAGTACTTC
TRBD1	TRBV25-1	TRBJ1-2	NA	CASSVGTEPINYGYTF	TGTGCCAGCAGTGTGGGGACAGAGCCGATTAACTATGGCTACACCTTC
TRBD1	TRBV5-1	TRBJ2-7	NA	CASSLLGQGLHEQYF	TGCGCCAGCAGCTTGTTGGGACAGGGATTACATGAGCAGTACTTC
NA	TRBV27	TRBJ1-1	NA	CASSPGTEAFF	TGTGCCAGCAGTCCTGGGACAGAAGCTTTCTTT
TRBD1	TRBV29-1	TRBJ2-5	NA	CSVVFGGQSQETQYF	TGCAGCGTTGTGTTTGGGGGACAGAGCCAAGAGACCCAGTACTTC
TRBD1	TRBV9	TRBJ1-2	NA	CASSVGQGETFYGYTF	TGTGCCAGCAGCGTCGGACAGGGAGAAACCTTCTATGGCTACACCTTC
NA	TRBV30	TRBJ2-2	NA	CAAAGSANTGELFF	TGTGCGGCTGCCGGGTCAGCGAACACCGGGGAGCTGTTTTTT
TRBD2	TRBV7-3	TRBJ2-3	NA	CASSSGTSGRARDTQYF	TGTGCCAGCAGCTCCGGGACTAGCGGGAGGGCCAGAGATACGCAGTATTTT